This paragraph covers one T cell receptor beta chain sequence. Its cognate antigen is unknown. CDR1 is SNHLY and CDR2 is FYNNEI in the germline V gene. This CDR3 spans 16 amino acids. J gave up 3 bases and V 0 bases, and 2 bases lay outside the gene matches. Via MiXCR, TCRdb re-called the 5' RACE reads, giving one row per CDR3 protein. Counted here are roughly 130,000 distinct CDR3 sequences, about a sixth occurring once; the ten biggest clones make up approximately 15%. The sample belongs to a study of T-cell memory formation after mild COVID-19. Study outcomes and limitations: CD4+ contracting clones were found mainly in CM and EM, and CD8+ ones in EMRA.

Sequenced input: PBMCs or a T cell subset sorted from them (not recorded which). This chain uses TRBV2 with TRBJ2-3; 11 bases match TRBD2. The clonotype comes from an adult woman who had mild COVID-19 (a few samples of this study predate the infection). Cell type and time point are not known. The CDR3: CASSEALAGGTDTQYF. As DNA, the CDR3 is TGTGCCAGCAGTGAAGCCCTAGCGGGGGGAACAGATACGCAGTATTTT.